These 2 T cell receptor beta chains share one sample of origin, sequenced in a study of response to subunit inactivated influenza vaccine. TCRdb recomputed calls from the RT-PCR reads with MiXCR, one row per CDR3 protein. Seen here are 450,000 to 500,000 distinct CDR3 sequences, roughly 9.8% observed once, and the top ten hold more than 10%. The input for sequencing was PBMCs from blood, taken 45 days after vaccination. These receptors all come from a man in his forties or fifties who received an inactivated influenza vaccine.

This clonotype has just a few counts. The J gene is TRBJ2-3, the V gene TRBV5-1, with TRBD2 matching over 12 bases. The CDR3 is 18 residues long. The germline V gene has CDR1 SGHRS and CDR2 YFSETQ. V was clipped by 4 bases and J by 0 bases; unmatched bases: 9. The CDR3 bases are TGCGCCAGCAGCCGTCTAGCGGGGGGGCGACCAAGCACAGATACGCAGTATTTT. This gives the protein CASSRLAGGRPSTDTQYF.

The rearrangement joins TRBV6-2 or TRBV6-3 to TRBJ2-5; tentative D call: TRBD2 (6 bases). CDR1 and CDR2 from the germline V gene are MNHEY and SVGEGT. There are 16 residues in the CDR3. V lost 6 bases to trimming and J lost 2 bases, with 19 bases between them. The CDR3 DNA sequence: TGTGCCAGCAGGAGCCCCCCGGGACTGGGGCAAGAGACCCAGTACTTC. Amino acids: CASRSPPGLGQETQYF.